The 8 T cell receptor beta chains presented below share a single source sample, sequenced in a study of blood T cell repertoires in COVID-19. This table comes from immunoSEQ multiplex PCR, and its TCRdb copy is limited to in-frame clones, with some not included. This sample yields roughly 73,000 clones, of which around 83% are seen a single time; 3.9% belongs to the top ten. The sequenced sample consisted of peripheral blood. The receptors were gathered from a man in his sixties or seventies with active COVID-19.

This chain joins TRBV6-5 and TRBJ2-1, with 7 bases lining up with TRBD2. Germline V gene data show CDR1 as MNHEY and CDR2 as SVGAGI. V shed 6 bases, J shed 6 bases, and the junction held 5 bases outside the gene matches. The CDR3 extends over 13 amino acids. The CDR3 loop is CASRRGSVNEQFF. CDR3 coding DNA: TGTGCCAGCAGACGCGGGAGTGTCAATGAGCAGTTCTTC.

V usage is TRBV5-4 and J usage is TRBJ2-3, with 12 bases lining up with TRBD2. Germline V lookup: CDR1 SGHNT, CDR2 YYREEE (reference sequence). The length of the CDR3 is 16 residues. V lost 2 bases to trimming and J lost 8 bases; unmatched junction nucleotides: 9. The CDR3: CASSFPTSGRGSTQYF. In nucleotides, the CDR3 is TGTGCCAGCAGCTTCCCGACTAGCGGGAGAGGGAGTACGCAGTATTTT.

The chain couples TRBV15 to TRBJ1-1; D may be TRBD1 (5 bases). Germline CDR1 LNHNV, CDR2 YYDKDF (reference sequence). Trimming shortened V by 3 bases and J by 7 bases, and 12 bases separated the two germline ends. There are 13 residues in the CDR3. CDR3 protein: CATSRTGVGEAFF. The CDR3 DNA is TGTGCCACCAGCAGGACGGGGGTGGGTGAAGCTTTCTTT.

This chain joins TRBV15 and TRBJ2-2; TRBD2 aligns across 12 bases. Germline CDR1 reads LNHNV; CDR2 reads YYDKDF (reference sequence). V dropped 3 bases and J dropped 3; count of bases not matched to a gene: 5. The CDR3 has 17 amino acids. DNA of the CDR3: TGTGCCACCAGCAGCCCTAGCGGGAGGGCCGACACCGGGGAGCTGTTTTTT. It specifies CATSSPSGRADTGELFF.

This sequence joins TRBV29-1 and TRBJ2-3; TRBD2 aligns across 8 bases. The J segment lost 4 bases and the V segment lost 8 bases, leaving 8 bases of the junction unmatched. The CDR3 length is 13 residues. Germline-derived CDR1 and CDR2 are SQVTM and ANQGSEA. CDR3 protein: CSQRTSMADTQYF. In DNA, the CDR3 is TGCAGCCAACGGACTAGCATGGCAGATACGCAGTATTTT.

This chain joins TRBV27 and TRBJ1-1; perhaps TRBD1 as D (5 bases). This CDR3 has 13 amino acids. Deletions cut 7 bases from V and 4 bases from J, with 13 bases between. CDR1 MNHEY and CDR2 SMNVEV come from the germline V gene (reference sequence). DNA for the CDR3: TGTGCCAGCACCAGGGCCCTGGGCACTGAAGCTTTCTTT. It specifies CASTRALGTEAFF.

V and J are TRBV19 and TRBJ1-1; possibly TRBD1 for D (6 bases). Trimming stripped 1 base from V and 1 base from J, with 13 bases between. CDR1 is LNHDA, CDR2 SQIVND, per germline (reference sequence). This CDR3 comprises 16 residues. CDR3 protein: CASSIGGGRGNTEAFF. The CDR3 nucleotides are TGTGCCAGTAGTATAGGAGGGGGGAGGGGGAACACTGAAGCTTTCTTT.

This chain uses TRBV7-9 with TRBJ1-2; D perhaps matches TRBD1 (5 bases). V lost 0 bases, J lost 9 bases, and 14 bases lay in between. CDR1 is SEHNR, CDR2 FQNEAQ, per germline (reference sequence). The CDR3 spans 14 residues. The chain's CDR3 is CASSLASGGKSYTF. The CDR3 DNA sequence: TGTGCCAGCAGCTTAGCCAGCGGGGGGAAGAGCTACACCTTC. The full variable domain, its missing parts supplied by reference TRBV7-9 and TRBJ1-2, is DTGVSQNPRHKITKRGQNVTFRCDPISEHNRLYWYRQTLGQGPEFLTYFQNEAQLEKSRLLSDRFSAERPKGSFSTLEIQRTEQGDSAMYLCASSLASGGKSYTFGSGTRLTVV.